The rows below give T cell receptor beta chains drawn from one sample of a study of beta chain features in type 1 diabetes. The repertoire was sequenced with immunoSEQ multiplex PCR; TCRdb's copy has only in-frame clones and lacks some. The sample has roughly 230,000 clones, roughly a tenth seen once. Material for sequencing was naive CD4+ T cells from blood. These receptors came from a man aged 25 to 45 with type 1 diabetes. Both conserved end residues are part of each CDR3. D genes are given only for firm matches. Clone size, where shown, is once, few, many, or a class for clones that have expanded.

V gene: TRBV4-3
J gene: TRBJ1-1
clone size: few
D gene: TRBD1
CDR3 protein: CASSLAPGTANTEAFF
CDR3 DNA: TGCGCCAGCAGCCTGGCCCCCGGGACAGCCAACACTGAAGCTTTCTTT

V gene: TRBV5-1
J gene: TRBJ2-1
clone size: NA
D gene: TRBD1
CDR3 protein: CASSQRGQVTRNEQFF
CDR3 DNA: TGCGCCAGCAGCCAACGGGGACAGGTTACAAGGAATGAGCAGTTCTTC

V gene: TRBV5-1
J gene: TRBJ1-2
clone size: NA
D gene: NA
CDR3 protein: CASSPQGSGNYGYTF
CDR3 DNA: TGCGCCAGCAGCCCTCAGGGGTCAGGAAACTATGGCTACACCTTC

V gene: TRBV19
J gene: TRBJ2-1
clone size: NA
D gene: NA
CDR3 protein: CASRVADEQFF
CDR3 DNA: TGTGCCAGTAGAGTAGCGGATGAGCAGTTCTTC

V gene: TRBV5-1
J gene: TRBJ2-2
clone size: NA
D gene: TRBD1
CDR3 protein: CASSLADRGPSNTGELFF
CDR3 DNA: TGCGCCAGCAGCTTGGCTGACAGGGGGCCTTCGAACACCGGGGAGCTGTTTTTT

V gene: TRBV5-6
J gene: TRBJ2-3
clone size: NA
D gene: TRBD2
CDR3 protein: CASSIAGRVADTQYF
CDR3 DNA: TGTGCCAGCAGTATAGCGGGGAGAGTTGCAGATACGCAGTATTTT

V gene: TRBV2
J gene: TRBJ1-5
clone size: NA
D gene: NA
CDR3 protein: CASSEQANQPQHF
CDR3 DNA: TGTGCCAGCAGTGAACAAGCCAATCAGCCCCAGCATTTT

V gene: TRBV28
J gene: TRBJ1-1
clone size: NA
D gene: NA
CDR3 protein: CASSLQDGRTEAFF
CDR3 DNA: TGTGCCAGCAGTTTACAGGATGGCCGCACTGAAGCTTTCTTT

V gene: TRBV2
J gene: TRBJ1-4
clone size: few
D gene: NA
CDR3 protein: CASNVGVNEKLFF
CDR3 DNA: TGTGCCAGCAATGTGGGCGTTAATGAAAAACTGTTTTTT

V gene: TRBV6-4
J gene: TRBJ2-2
clone size: few
D gene: NA
CDR3 protein: CASSPQGYATTGELFF
CDR3 DNA: TGTGCCAGCAGTCCGCAGGGGTATGCGACCACCGGGGAGCTGTTTTTT

V gene: TRBV11-2
J gene: TRBJ2-7
clone size: NA
D gene: TRBD2
CDR3 protein: CASSFGTSRYEQYF
CDR3 DNA: TGTGCCAGCAGCTTCGGGACTAGCAGATACGAGCAGTACTTC

V gene: TRBV9
J gene: TRBJ2-7
clone size: NA
D gene: NA
CDR3 protein: CASSARGQSYEQYF
CDR3 DNA: TGTGCCAGCAGCGCACGAGGACAGAGTTACGAGCAGTACTTC

V gene: TRBV30
J gene: TRBJ2-7
clone size: NA
D gene: NA
CDR3 protein: CAWSTPDLAF
CDR3 DNA: TGTGCCTGGAGTACTCCGGATTTAGCTTTC

V gene: TRBV18
J gene: TRBJ1-1
clone size: few
D gene: NA
CDR3 protein: CASSSKDSNTEAFF
CDR3 DNA: TGTGCCAGCTCATCAAAGGACAGCAACACTGAAGCTTTCTTT

V gene: TRBV29-1
J gene: TRBJ2-5
clone size: NA
D gene: NA
CDR3 protein: CSVAKQAQETQYF
CDR3 DNA: TGCAGCGTCGCTAAACAGGCCCAAGAGACCCAGTACTTC